The source of this T cell receptor beta chain is a study of blood T cell repertoires in COVID-19. Across the study: COVID-19 samples from acute and convalescent phases originated in the United States, Italy and Spain. PBMCs, B-cell-depleted T cells, or T cells were the source of the cDNA or gDNA that made up the material.

Original processing methods: Amplified reference gene primers provided the basis for estimating nucleated cell counts. TCRdb's copy holds only in-frame clones and misses some; the assay was immunoSEQ multiplex PCR. V, J and clone size reflect that table, while D and trimming were determined from the DNA. The sample lists about 70,000 clones, roughly 86% occurring once. The CDR3 runs to 18 residues. Per germline, CDR1 KGHDR and CDR2 SFDVKD. V gave up 5 bases and J gave up 2 bases; unmatched junction bases: 7. The sequence was obtained from a woman in her seventies with acute or convalescent COVID-19. This chain uses TRBV24-1 with TRBJ2-6; 11 bases are a match to TRBD1. Sequenced material: peripheral blood. Here the CDR3 DNA reads TGTGCCACCAGTGCCTCGGACAGGGGGCGGGCTGGGGCCAACGTCCTGACTTTC. Its protein is CATSASDRGRAGANVLTF.